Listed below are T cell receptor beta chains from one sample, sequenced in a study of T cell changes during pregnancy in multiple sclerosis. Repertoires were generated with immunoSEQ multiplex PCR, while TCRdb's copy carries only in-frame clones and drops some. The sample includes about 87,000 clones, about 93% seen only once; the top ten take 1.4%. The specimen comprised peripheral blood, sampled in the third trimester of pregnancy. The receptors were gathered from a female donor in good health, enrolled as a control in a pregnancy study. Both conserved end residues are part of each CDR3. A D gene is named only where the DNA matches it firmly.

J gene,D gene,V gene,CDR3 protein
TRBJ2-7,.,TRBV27,CASSLGQAREQYF
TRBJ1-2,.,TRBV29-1,CSVVLDYGYTF
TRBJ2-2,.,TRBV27,CASSLLPPGELFF
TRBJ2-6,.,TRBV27,CASSLLGASGANVLTF
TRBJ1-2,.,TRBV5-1,CASSLGQPGDGGYTF
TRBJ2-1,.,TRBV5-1,CASSLILSYNEQFF
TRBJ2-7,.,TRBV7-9,CASSLGGDLREQYF
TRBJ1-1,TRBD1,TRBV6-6,CASQQGFGTEAFF
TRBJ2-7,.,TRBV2,CASSTYYYEQYF
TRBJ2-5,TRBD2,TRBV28,CASSPTGTSGRKTQYF
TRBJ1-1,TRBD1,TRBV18,CASSPGQLGLGTEAFF
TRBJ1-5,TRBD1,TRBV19,CASSSGQGYNQPQHF
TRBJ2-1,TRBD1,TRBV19,CASSILTGGVYNEQFF
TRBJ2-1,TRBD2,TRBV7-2,CASSFGTRGYNEQFF
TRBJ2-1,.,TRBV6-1,CASSPTSFEQFF
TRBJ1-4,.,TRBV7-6,CASSLTALQDEKLFF
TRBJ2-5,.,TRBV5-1,CASSLYGSQETQYF
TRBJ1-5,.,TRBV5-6,CASSPGRNQPQHF
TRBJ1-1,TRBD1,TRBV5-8,CASSRTGTEAFF
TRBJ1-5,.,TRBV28,CASSLQGWNQPQHF
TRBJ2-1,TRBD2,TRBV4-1,CASSHPGVGTRFSNEQFF
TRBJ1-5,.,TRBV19,CASTGGGRNQPQHF
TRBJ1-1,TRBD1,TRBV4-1,CASSQNVQGGEAFF
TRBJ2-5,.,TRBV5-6,CASSLLRSETQYF
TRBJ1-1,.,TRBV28,CASSSNRLPGAFF
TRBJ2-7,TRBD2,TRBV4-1,CASSKTGGPSEQYF
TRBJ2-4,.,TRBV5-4,CASSSGTLDIQYF
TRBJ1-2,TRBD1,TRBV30,CAWSERGGAGYGYTF
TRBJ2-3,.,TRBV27,CASSSSSTSTDTQYF